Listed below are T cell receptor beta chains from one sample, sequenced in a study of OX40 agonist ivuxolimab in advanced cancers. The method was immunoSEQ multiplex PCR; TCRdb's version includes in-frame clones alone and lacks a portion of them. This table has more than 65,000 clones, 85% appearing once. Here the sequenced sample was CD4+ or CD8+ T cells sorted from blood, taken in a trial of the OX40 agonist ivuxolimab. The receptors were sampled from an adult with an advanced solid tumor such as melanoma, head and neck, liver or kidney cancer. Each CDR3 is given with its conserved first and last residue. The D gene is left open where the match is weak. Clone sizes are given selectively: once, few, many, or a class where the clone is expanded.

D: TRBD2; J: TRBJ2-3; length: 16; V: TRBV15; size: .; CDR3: CATSRGLAGVPDTQYF; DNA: TGTGCCACCAGCAGAGGCTTAGCGGGAGTTCCAGATACGCAGTATTTT
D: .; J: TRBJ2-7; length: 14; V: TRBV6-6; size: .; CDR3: CASRWGRATYEQYF; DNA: TGTGCCAGCAGGTGGGGCAGGGCGACCTACGAGCAGTACTTC
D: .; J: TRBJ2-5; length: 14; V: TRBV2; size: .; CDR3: CASSGGDLQETQYF; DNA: TGTGCCAGCAGTGGGGGGGACCTCCAAGAGACCCAGTACTTC
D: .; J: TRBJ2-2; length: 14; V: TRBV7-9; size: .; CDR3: CASSLDRDLGELFF; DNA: TGTGCCAGCAGCTTAGACAGGGATCTCGGGGAGCTGTTTTTT
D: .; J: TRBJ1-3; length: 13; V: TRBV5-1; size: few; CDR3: CASSPGSGNTIYF; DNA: TGCGCCAGCTCACCCGGGTCTGGAAACACCATATATTTT
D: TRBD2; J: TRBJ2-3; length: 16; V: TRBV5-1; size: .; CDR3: CASSPGLAGPTDTQYF; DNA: TGCGCCAGCAGCCCTGGACTAGCGGGGCCCACAGATACGCAGTATTTT
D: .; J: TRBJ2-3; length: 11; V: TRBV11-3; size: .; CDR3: CASSLGDTQYF; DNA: TGTGCCAGCAGCTTAGGCGATACGCAGTATTTT
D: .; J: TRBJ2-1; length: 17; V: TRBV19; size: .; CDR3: CASGGGPRGPPYNEQFF; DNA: TGTGCCTCTGGAGGGGGCCCCAGGGGTCCTCCCTACAATGAGCAGTTCTTC
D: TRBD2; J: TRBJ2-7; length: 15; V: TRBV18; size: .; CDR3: CASSPELAGEVEQYF; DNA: TGTGCCAGCTCACCAGAACTAGCGGGAGAGGTTGAGCAGTACTTC
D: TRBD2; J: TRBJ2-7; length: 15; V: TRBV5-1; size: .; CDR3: CASSWGLAATYEQYF; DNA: TGCGCCAGCAGCTGGGGACTAGCTGCGACCTACGAGCAGTACTTC
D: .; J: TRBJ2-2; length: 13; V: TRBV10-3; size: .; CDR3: CAISRTDTGELFF; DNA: TGTGCCATATCGAGGACGGACACCGGGGAGCTGTTTTTT
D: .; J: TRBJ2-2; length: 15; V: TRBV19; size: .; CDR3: CASSIRGSGTGELFF; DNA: TGTGCCAGTAGTATCCGGGGGAGCGGCACCGGGGAGCTGTTTTTT
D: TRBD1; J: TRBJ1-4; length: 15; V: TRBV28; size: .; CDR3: CASSSSTGGNEKLFF; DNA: TGTGCCAGCAGCTCCTCAACAGGGGGTAATGAAAAACTGTTTTTT
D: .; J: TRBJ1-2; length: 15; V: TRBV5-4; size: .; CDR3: CASSMGQGVGRGYTF; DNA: TGTGCCAGCAGCATGGGACAAGGAGTGGGACGCGGCTACACCTTC
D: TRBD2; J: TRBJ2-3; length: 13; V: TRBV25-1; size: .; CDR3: CASGLAGVDTQYF; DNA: TGTGCCAGTGGACTAGCGGGAGTGGATACGCAGTATTTT
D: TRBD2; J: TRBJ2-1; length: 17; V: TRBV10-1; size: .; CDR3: CASSGTSEKSSYNEQFF; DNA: TGCGCCAGCAGTGGGACTAGCGAAAAAAGTTCGTACAATGAGCAGTTCTTC
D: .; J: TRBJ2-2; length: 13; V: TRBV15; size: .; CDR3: CATSRDYTGELFF; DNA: TGTGCCACCAGCAGGGACTATACCGGGGAGCTGTTTTTT
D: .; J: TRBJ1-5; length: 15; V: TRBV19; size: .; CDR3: CASSIEGTGNQPQHF; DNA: TGTGCCAGTAGTATAGAGGGGACTGGCAATCAGCCCCAGCATTTT
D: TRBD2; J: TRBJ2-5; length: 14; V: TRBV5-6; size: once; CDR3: CASSSGLAEETQYF; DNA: TGTGCCAGCAGCTCGGGACTAGCGGAAGAGACCCAGTACTTC
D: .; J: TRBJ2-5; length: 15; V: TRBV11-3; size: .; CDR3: CASSLGQDSQETQYF; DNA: TGTGCCAGCAGCTTAGGACAGGATTCCCAAGAGACCCAGTACTTC
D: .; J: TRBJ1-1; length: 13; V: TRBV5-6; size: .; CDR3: CASSREVNTEAFF; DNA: TGTGCCAGCAGCCGAGAAGTGAACACTGAAGCTTTCTTT
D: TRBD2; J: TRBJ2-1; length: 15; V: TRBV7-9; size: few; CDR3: CASSPETSESNEQFF; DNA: TGTGCCAGCAGCCCTGAGACTAGCGAGTCCAATGAGCAGTTCTTC